These 22 T cell receptor beta chains came from one sample sequenced in a study of T cell changes during pregnancy in multiple sclerosis (dated by TCRdb to about 2019). The library was built by means of the immunoSEQ multiplex PCR assay. Held by TCRdb, this immuneACCESS table contains in-frame sequences only and omits some clones. Under half of the omission traces to an unresolved V gene where checked; the cause of the rest is unknown. The table for this sample lists under 75,000 clones; under 95% of them were counted only once. The ten largest clones add up to approximately 3.3% of the sample. This sample comprised CD8+ T cells from peripheral blood mononuclear cells, obtained in the second trimester of pregnancy. The receptors shown here come from a female donor with multiple sclerosis, enrolled in a pregnancy study.

J is TRBJ2-1 and V is TRBV7-9, with D possibly matching TRBD2 (6 bases). CDR1 and CDR2 from the germline V gene are SEHNR and FQNEAQ (reference sequence). The V and J ends lost 3 bases and 9 bases respectively, with 12 bases between them. This CDR3 spans 13 amino acids. This CDR3 is CASSLGGGGEQFF. The DNA of the CDR3 is TGTGCCAGCAGCTTGGGAGGTGGGGGTGAGCAGTTCTTC.

The chain recombines TRBV5-1 with TRBJ2-5; D perhaps matches TRBD2 (6 bases). The better agreement between TRBJ2-7 and the DNA end casts doubt on the J call. Germline CDR1 and CDR2: SGHRS and YFSETQ. The CDR3 extends over 15 amino acids. This chain's CDR3 is CASSLLAMGSYEQYF. CDR3 sequence (DNA): TGCGCCAGCAGCTTGCTAGCGATGGGCTCCTACGAGCAGTACTTC.

J is TRBJ2-1 and V is TRBV12-1; TRBD2 is the table's D call, not checked against the DNA. TRBV12-1 is a known pseudogene. The CDR3 runs 16 residues. In DNA form, the CDR3 reads TGTGCCAGCAGCATGGGACTAGCGGGGCGCTACAATGAGCAGTTCTTC. This codes for CASSMGLAGRYNEQFF.

This sequence joins TRBV30 and TRBJ2-6, with a possible D match to TRBD1 (5 bases). V lost 2 bases and J 0 bases, leaving 14 bases between the germline ends. The length of the CDR3 is 17 residues. The germline V gene has CDR1 GTSNPN and CDR2 SVGIG (reference sequence). CDR3 sequence reads: CAWSPPDMTSGANVLTF. The CDR3, as DNA: TGTGCCTGGAGTCCACCGGACATGACCTCTGGGGCCAACGTCCTGACTTTC.

This chain joins TRBV19 and TRBJ2-2; the D is unclear. CDR1 is LNHDA and CDR2 is SQIVND in the germline V gene (reference sequence). V was shortened by 3 bases and J by 2 bases, with 10 bases between the two germline ends. This CDR3 comprises 15 residues. CDR3 sequence: CASSILQSNTGELFF. The CDR3 nucleotides are TGTGCCAGTAGTATCTTACAGAGTAACACCGGGGAGCTGTTTTTT.

The chain links TRBV19 to TRBJ2-1; 7 nucleotides align to TRBD2. The germline gives CDR1 LNHDA, CDR2 SQIVND (reference sequence). V lost 6 bases to trimming and J lost 9 bases; unmatched junction nucleotides: 14. The CDR3 contains 15 residues. CDR3 coding DNA: TGTGCCAGTAGGGACCCCCGGACTAGTTATGGTGAGCAGTTCTTC. Translating it yields CASRDPRTSYGEQFF.

This clone was picked up one time. The genes are TRBV21-1 and TRBJ1-5; TRBD1, the table's D call, was not compared with the DNA. TRBV21-1 constitutes a pseudogene. The CDR3 length is 14 residues. The CDR3 loop is CASSGTVNNQPQHF. The CDR3 bases are TGTGCCAGCAGCGGGACAGTTAATAATCAGCCCCAGCATTTT.

This chain links TRBV9 with TRBJ2-1; D may be TRBD2 (8 bases). Per germline, CDR1 SGDLS and CDR2 YYNGEE. The CDR3 contains 16 residues. Trimming pared 3 bases from V and 2 bases from J, leaving 15 bases between. The chain's CDR3 is CASSGYSGTAYNEQFF. The CDR3 nucleotides are TGTGCCAGCAGCGGATATAGCGGGACAGCCTACAATGAGCAGTTCTTC.

Concerning this clone itself: The sample carries other DNA sequences with the same CDR3. CDR3 sequence: CASTNTGELFF. DNA of the CDR3: TGTGCCAGCACTAACACCGGGGAGCTGTTTTTT. The chain joins TRBV27 to TRBJ2-2; D not resolved. The CDR3 spans 11 residues. Germline CDR1 reads MNHEY; CDR2 reads SMNVEV (reference sequence). Trimming left V 7 bases short and J 2 bases short, with 2 bases between.

The V and J genes are TRBV7-6 and TRBJ1-1, with TRBD1 matching 9 bases. This CDR3 has 15 amino acids. CDR1 is SGHVS and CDR2 is FNYEAQ in the germline V gene. V gave up 6 bases and J gave up 1 base; unmatched junction bases: 6. The chain's CDR3 is CASSFGQGSNTEAFF. The CDR3 nucleotides are TGTGCCAGCAGTTTCGGACAGGGGTCGAACACTGAAGCTTTCTTT.

The genes are TRBV15 and TRBJ2-7; 8 bases match TRBD2. CDR3 length: 15 amino acids. V shed 1 base, J shed 5 bases, and the junction held 7 bases outside the gene matches. Germline V lookup: CDR1 LNHNV, CDR2 YYDKDF (reference sequence). CDR3 amino acids: CATSRVRAGAHEQYF. As DNA, the CDR3 is TGTGCCACCAGCAGAGTCCGAGCGGGAGCCCACGAGCAGTACTTC.

The chain joins TRBV4-1 to TRBJ1-2; D ambiguous. Germline CDR1 and CDR2: MGHRA and YSYEKL. With 0 bases removed from V and 4 bases from J, the gap between germline ends came to 9 bases. The CDR3 has 14 residues. The CDR3 nucleotides read TGCGCCAGCAGCCAAGATCTACGGGGCTATGGCTACACCTTC. This translates into CASSQDLRGYGYTF.

J is TRBJ2-5 and V is TRBV9; TRBD1 matches 7 bases. Germline-derived CDR1 and CDR2 are SGDLS and YYNGEE. With 0 bases clipped from V and 0 bases from J, the junction kept 2 bases outside the gene matches. The CDR3 runs 15 residues. The chain's CDR3 is CASSVGGTDQETQYF. The CDR3 nucleotides are TGTGCCAGCAGCGTAGGAGGGACAGACCAAGAGACCCAGTACTTC. Variable domain in full (rest from reference TRBV9 and TRBJ2-5): DSGVTQTPKHLITATGQRVTLRCSPRSGDLSVYWYQQSLDQGLQFLIQYYNGEERAKGNILERFSAQQFPDLHSELNLSSLELGDSALYFCASSVGGTDQETQYFGPGTRLLVL.

The chain carries TRBV7-6 and TRBJ2-2; D remains unclear. In germline, CDR1 is SGHVS, CDR2 FNYEAQ. Trimming took 5 bases from V and 13 from J, leaving 14 bases between them. The CDR3 covers 12 residues. This CDR3 is CASSHDTVGLFF. CDR3 nucleotide sequence: TGTGCCAGCAGCCACGACACGGTCGGGCTGTTTTTT. Together with reference TRBV7-6 and TRBJ2-2, the CDR3 gives the full variable domain: GAGVSQSPRYKVTKRGQDVALRCDPISGHVSLYWYRQALGQGPEFLTYFNYEAQQDKSGLPNDRFSAERPEGSISTLTIQRTEQRDSAMYRCASSHDTVGLFFGEGSRLTVL.

The chain has TRBV7-9 and TRBJ2-2; 8 bases align to TRBD2. Germline V gene data show CDR1 as SEHNR and CDR2 as FQNEAQ (reference sequence). This CDR3 contains 18 residues. V lost 2 bases and J lost 5; bases outside the gene matches: 13. The CDR3 loop is CASSLFPRSSGRTGELFF. In DNA, the CDR3 is TGTGCCAGCAGCTTATTCCCCCGCTCTAGCGGGCGAACCGGGGAGCTGTTTTTT.

The rearrangement uses TRBV7-8 and TRBJ1-2; D possibly corresponds to TRBD1 (5 bases). Germline-derived CDR1 and CDR2 are SGHVS and FQNEAQ. The CDR3 contains 16 residues. V lost 3 bases to trimming and J lost 0 bases, with 14 bases between them. CDR3 amino acids: CASSLADRLPNYGYTF. CDR3 bases: TGTGCCAGCAGCTTGGCAGACAGACTTCCTAACTATGGCTACACCTTC.

J is TRBJ2-7 and V is TRBV5-6; TRBD2 might be the D (5 bases). CDR3 size: 13 residues. Germline CDR1 SGHDT, CDR2 YYEEEE. Trimming stripped 2 bases from V and 5 bases from J, with 11 bases between. CDR3 protein: CASSLKGDDEQYF. The CDR3 DNA is TGTGCCAGCAGCTTAAAGGGAGATGACGAGCAGTACTTC.

This clone was detected a few times. DNA for the CDR3: TGTGCCTGGAGTATGCGGGGGCTGACGAACACTGAAGCTTTCTTT. It is translated as CAWSMRGLTNTEAFF. The gene calls are TRBV30 and TRBJ1-1; possibly TRBD1 for D (6 bases). There are 15 residues in the CDR3. V was trimmed by 2 bases and J by 1 base, leaving 14 bases between them. In germline, CDR1 is GTSNPN, CDR2 SVGIG (reference sequence).

This clone was seen only once. V is TRBV5-6 and J is TRBJ2-3, with 9 bases that match TRBD2. Germline CDR1 reads SGHDT; CDR2 reads YYEEEE. The CDR3 is made up of 14 amino acids. Unmatched junction bases numbered 5, after V lost 8 bases and J lost 1 base. Here the CDR3 DNA reads TGTGCCAGTATAGCGGGAGATGGCACAGATACGCAGTATTTT. It is translated as CASIAGDGTDTQYF.

V usage is TRBV6-6 and J usage is TRBJ2-1, with D maybe TRBD1 (6 bases). Trimming took 4 bases from V and 8 from J, leaving 18 bases between them. Germline V CDR1 and CDR2: MNHNY, SVGAGI (reference sequence). This CDR3 contains 15 residues. CDR3 sequence reads: CASSSTGHPADEQFF. For the CDR3, the DNA is TGTGCCAGCAGTTCTACGGGACACCCTGCGGATGAGCAGTTCTTC.

V gene TRBV6-1 combines with J gene TRBJ2-1; 9 bases are shared with TRBD1. Unmatched junction bases numbered 6, after V lost 1 base and J lost 8 bases. The CDR3 is 15 amino acids. Germline V gene sequence: CDR1 MNHNS, CDR2 SASEGT. The CDR3 region is CASSEVQGAVDEQFF. The CDR3 nucleotides read TGTGCCAGCAGTGAAGTACAGGGGGCGGTGGATGAGCAGTTCTTC.

This clone was recorded only once. The chain has TRBV10-3 and TRBJ2-7; D may be TRBD1 (6 bases). This CDR3 has 16 residues. CDR1 ENHRY and CDR2 SYGVKD come from the germline V gene. V lost 3 bases and J lost 3, with 18 bases in between. CDR3 in DNA: TGTGCCATCAGTGATACCCGGACAGCCTCCTACTACGAGCAGTACTTC. Protein sequence: CAISDTRTASYYEQYF.